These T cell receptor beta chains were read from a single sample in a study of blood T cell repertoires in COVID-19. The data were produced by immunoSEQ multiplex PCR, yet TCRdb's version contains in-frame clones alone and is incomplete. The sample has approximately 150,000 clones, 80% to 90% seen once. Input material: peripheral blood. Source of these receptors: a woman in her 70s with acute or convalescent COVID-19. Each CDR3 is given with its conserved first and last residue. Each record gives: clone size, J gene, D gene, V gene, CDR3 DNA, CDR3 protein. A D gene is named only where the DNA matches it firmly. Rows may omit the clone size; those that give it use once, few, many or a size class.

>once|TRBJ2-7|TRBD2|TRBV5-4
TGTGCCAGCAGCTTCGAAGGACTAGCGGCCTACGAGCAGTACTTC
CASSFEGLAAYEQYF
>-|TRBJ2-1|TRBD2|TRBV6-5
TGTGCCAGCAGTTACGCCACTAGCGCAAGATACAATGAGCAGTTCTTC
CASSYATSARYNEQFF
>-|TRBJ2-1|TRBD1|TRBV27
TGTGCCAGCAGTCCGGATTCTAGCAGGGGGAATGAGCAGTTCTTC
CASSPDSSRGNEQFF
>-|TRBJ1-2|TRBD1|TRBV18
TGTGCCAGCTCACCACGGACAGGAGAGGGGGGCTACACCTTC
CASSPRTGEGGYTF
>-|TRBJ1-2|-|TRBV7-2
TGTGCCAGCAGCTTAAGTAGTCGGTATGGCTACACCTTC
CASSLSSRYGYTF
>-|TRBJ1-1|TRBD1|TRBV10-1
TGCGCCAGCAGTGATACAGGAATCATCGGACAGGGAAGAGGGAACACTGAAGCTTTCTTT
CASSDTGIIGQGRGNTEAFF
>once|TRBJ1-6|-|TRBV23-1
TGCGCCCGGTCGGGCAGGGGAAATTCACCCCTCCACTTT
CARSGRGNSPLHF
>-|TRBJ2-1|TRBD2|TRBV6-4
TGTGCCAGCAGTGTGGAGGCGGGGGAGTACAATGAGCAGTTCTTC
CASSVEAGEYNEQFF
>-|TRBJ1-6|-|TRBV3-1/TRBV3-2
TGTGCCAGCAGCCAAGGTTTGGGGCTATCACCCCTCCACTTT
CASSQGLGLSPLHF
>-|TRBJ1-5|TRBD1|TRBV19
TGTGCCAGTAGTATCGACAGGGACGGTCAGCCCCAGCATTTT
CASSIDRDGQPQHF
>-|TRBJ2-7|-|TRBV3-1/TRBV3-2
TGTGCCAGCAGCCGACTTAACTACGAGCAGTACTTC
CASSRLNYEQYF
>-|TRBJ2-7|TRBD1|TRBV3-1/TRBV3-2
TGTGCCAGCAGTTTCGGGACAGGGCTGGGCTACGAGCAGTACTTC
CASSFGTGLGYEQYF
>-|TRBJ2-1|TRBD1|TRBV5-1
TGCGCCAGCAGCTTGGGAGGGACAGGGAACAATGAGCAGTTCTTC
CASSLGGTGNNEQFF
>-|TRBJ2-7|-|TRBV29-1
TGCAGCGTTGAATTGGGGGGCTCCTACGAGCAGTACTTC
CSVELGGSYEQYF
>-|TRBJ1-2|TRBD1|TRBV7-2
TGTGCCAGCAGCCGGACAGGGGGTTCCTATGGCTACACCTTC
CASSRTGGSYGYTF
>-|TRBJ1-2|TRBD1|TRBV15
TGTGCCACCAGCAGAGATACGGGACAGGGCTGGGGCTACACCTTC
CATSRDTGQGWGYTF
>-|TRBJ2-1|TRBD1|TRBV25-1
TGTGCCACCACCCCGGGACAGGGGTACAATGAGCAGTTCTTC
CATTPGQGYNEQFF
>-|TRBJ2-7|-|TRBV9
TGTGCCAGCAGCTCGGGACATCTCGACGAGCAGTACTTC
CASSSGHLDEQYF
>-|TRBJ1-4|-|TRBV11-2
TGTGCCAGCAGCTTTCAGGTATTGGATGAAAAACTGTTTTTT
CASSFQVLDEKLFF
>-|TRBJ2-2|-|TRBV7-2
TGTGCCAGCAGCTTTATAGTCTGGGGGCAAGGCGGGGAGCTGTTTTTT
CASSFIVWGQGGELFF
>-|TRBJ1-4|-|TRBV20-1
TGCAGTGCTAGTGAGGTGGGGGGAAATGAAAAACTGTTTTTT
CSASEVGGNEKLFF
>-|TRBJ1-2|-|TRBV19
TGTGCCAGTAGCCTAGATCGGTACTATGGCTACACCTTC
CASSLDRYYGYTF